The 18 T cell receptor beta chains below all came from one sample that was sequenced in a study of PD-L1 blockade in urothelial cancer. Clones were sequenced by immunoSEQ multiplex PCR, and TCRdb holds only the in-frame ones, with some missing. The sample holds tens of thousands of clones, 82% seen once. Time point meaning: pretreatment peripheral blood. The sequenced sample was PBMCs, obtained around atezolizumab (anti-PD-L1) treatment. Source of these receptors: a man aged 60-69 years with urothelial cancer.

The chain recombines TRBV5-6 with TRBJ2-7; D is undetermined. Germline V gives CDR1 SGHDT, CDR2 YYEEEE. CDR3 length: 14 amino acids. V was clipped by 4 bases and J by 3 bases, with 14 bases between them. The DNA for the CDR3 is TGTGCCAGCAGCCCCTCTGGCGGCATCTACGAGCAGTACTTC. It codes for CASSPSGGIYEQYF.

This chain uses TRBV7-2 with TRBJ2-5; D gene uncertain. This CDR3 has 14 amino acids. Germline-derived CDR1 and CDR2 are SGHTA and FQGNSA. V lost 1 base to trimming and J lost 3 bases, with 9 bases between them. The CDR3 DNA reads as TGTGCCAGCAGCTTAGTCCTCCGGGAAGAGACCCAGTACTTC. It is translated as CASSLVLREETQYF.

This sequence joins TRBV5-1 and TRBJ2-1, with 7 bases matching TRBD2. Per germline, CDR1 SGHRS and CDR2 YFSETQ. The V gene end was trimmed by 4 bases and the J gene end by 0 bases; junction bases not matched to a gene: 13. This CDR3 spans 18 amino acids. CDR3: CASSQYTTGGSSYNEQFF. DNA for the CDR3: TGCGCCAGCAGCCAGTATACCACCGGGGGGAGCTCCTACAATGAGCAGTTCTTC. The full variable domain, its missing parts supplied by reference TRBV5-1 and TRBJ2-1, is KAGVTQTPRYLIKTRGQQVTLSCSPISGHRSVSWYQQTPGQGLQFLFEYFSETQRNKGNFPGRFSGRQFSNSRSEMNVSTLELGDSALYLCASSQYTTGGSSYNEQFFGPGTRLTVL.

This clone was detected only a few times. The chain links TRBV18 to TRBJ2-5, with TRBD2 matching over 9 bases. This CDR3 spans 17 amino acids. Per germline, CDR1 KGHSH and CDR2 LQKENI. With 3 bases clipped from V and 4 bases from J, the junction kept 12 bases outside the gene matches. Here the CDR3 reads CASSPSARAGGGETQYF. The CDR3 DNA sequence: TGTGCCAGCTCACCGTCGGCTAGAGCGGGGGGCGGAGAGACCCAGTACTTC.

This CDR3 reads CASRTPRTGKETQYF. CDR3 nucleotides: TGTGCCAGCAGAACCCCCAGGACAGGAAAAGAGACCCAGTACTTC. The V call is TRBV2, the J call TRBJ2-5; 7 bases are a match to TRBD1. Germline values: CDR1 SNHLY, CDR2 FYNNEI. The ends lost 6 bases at V and 3 bases at J; junction bases unmatched: 10. CDR3 length: 15 amino acids. Using reference TRBV2 and TRBJ2-5 for the parts outside the CDR3, the full variable domain is EPEVTQTPSHQVTQMGQEVILRCVPISNHLYFYWYRQILGQKVEFLVSFYNNEISEKSEIFDDQFSVERPDGSNFTLKIRSTKLEDSAMYFCASRTPRTGKETQYFGPGTRLLVL.

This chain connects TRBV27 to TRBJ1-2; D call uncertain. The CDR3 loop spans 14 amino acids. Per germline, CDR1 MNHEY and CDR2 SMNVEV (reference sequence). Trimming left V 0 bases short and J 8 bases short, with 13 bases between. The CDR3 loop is CASSLSPAGMGYTF. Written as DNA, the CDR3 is TGTGCCAGCAGTTTATCCCCGGCGGGGATGGGCTACACCTTC.

DNA of the CDR3: TGTGCCAGCAGATCGGACAGGGGCGGCACTGAAGCTTTCTTT. Its translation is CASRSDRGGTEAFF. This chain joins TRBV6-1 and TRBJ1-1; TRBD1 agrees at 9 bases. Germline CDR1 is MNHNS and CDR2 is SASEGT. The CDR3 length is 14 residues. Germline trimming cut 6 bases from V and 4 bases from J; bases unmatched to any gene: 6.

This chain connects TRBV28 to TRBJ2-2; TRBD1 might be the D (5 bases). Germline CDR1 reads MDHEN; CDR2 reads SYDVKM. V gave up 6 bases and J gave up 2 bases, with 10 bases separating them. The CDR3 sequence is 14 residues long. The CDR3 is CASRPQGNTGELFF. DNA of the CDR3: TGTGCCAGCAGACCTCAGGGAAACACCGGGGAGCTGTTTTTT. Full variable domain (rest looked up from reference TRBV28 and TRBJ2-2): DVKVTQSSRYLVKRTGEKVFLECVQDMDHENMFWYRQDPGLGLRLIYFSYDVKMKEKGDIPEGYSVSREKKERFSLILESASTNQTSMYLCASRPQGNTGELFFGEGSRLTVL.

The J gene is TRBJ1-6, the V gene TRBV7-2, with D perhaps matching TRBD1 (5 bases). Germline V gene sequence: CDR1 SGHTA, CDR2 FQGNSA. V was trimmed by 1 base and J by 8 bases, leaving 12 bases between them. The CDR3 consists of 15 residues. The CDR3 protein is CASSLVAGRDSPLHF. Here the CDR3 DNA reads TGTGCCAGCAGCTTAGTGGCAGGGCGAGATTCACCCCTCCACTTT.

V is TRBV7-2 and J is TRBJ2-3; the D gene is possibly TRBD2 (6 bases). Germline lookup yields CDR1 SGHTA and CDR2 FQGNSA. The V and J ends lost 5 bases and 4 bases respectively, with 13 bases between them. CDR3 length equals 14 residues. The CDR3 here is CASSKGRGADTQYF. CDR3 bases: TGTGCCAGCAGCAAGGGGCGGGGTGCAGATACGCAGTATTTT.

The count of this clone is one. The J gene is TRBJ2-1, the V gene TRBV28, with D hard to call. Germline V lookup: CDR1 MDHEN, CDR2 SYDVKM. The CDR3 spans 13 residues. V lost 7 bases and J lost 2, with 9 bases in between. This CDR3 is CASTTPTYNEQFF. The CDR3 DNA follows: TGTGCCAGCACTACTCCCACCTACAATGAGCAGTTCTTC.

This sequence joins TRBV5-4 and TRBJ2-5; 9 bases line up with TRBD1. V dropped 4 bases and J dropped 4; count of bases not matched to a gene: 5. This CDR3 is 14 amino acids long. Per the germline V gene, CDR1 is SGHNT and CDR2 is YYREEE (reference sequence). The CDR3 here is CASSRDRVTETQYF. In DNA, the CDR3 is TGTGCCAGCAGCCGGGACAGGGTAACAGAGACCCAGTACTTC.

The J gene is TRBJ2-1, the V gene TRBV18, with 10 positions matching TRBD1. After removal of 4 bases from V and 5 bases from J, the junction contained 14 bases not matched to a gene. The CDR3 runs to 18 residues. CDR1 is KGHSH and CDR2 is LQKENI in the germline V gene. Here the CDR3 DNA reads TGTGCCAGCTCACTAACCGGGCCGACAGGGGGCACCCACAATGAGCAGTTCTTC. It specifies CASSLTGPTGGTHNEQFF.

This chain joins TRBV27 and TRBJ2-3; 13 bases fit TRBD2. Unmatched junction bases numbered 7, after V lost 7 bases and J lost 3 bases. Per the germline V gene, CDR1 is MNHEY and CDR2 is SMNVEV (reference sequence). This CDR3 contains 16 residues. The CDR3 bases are TGTGCCAGCACCACTCTACTAGCGGGGGGGACAGATACGCAGTATTTT. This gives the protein CASTTLLAGGTDTQYF.

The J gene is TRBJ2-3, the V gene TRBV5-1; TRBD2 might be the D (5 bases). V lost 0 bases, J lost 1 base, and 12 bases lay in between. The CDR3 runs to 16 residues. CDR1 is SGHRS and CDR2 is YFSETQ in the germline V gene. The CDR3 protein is CASSLGPSGGTDTQYF. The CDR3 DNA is TGCGCCAGCAGCTTGGGGCCCTCCGGGGGCACAGATACGCAGTATTTT.

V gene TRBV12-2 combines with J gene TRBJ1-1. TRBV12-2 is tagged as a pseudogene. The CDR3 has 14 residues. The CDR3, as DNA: TGTGCAAGTCGCTCGCCGGGGGGGGAGGGGACAGCTTTCTTT. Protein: CASRSPGGEGTAFF.

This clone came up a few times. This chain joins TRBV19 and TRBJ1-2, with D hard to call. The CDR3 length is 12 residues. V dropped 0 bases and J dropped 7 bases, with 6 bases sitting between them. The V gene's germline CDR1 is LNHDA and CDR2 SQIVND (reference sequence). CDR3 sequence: CASSIERSGYTF. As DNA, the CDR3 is TGTGCCAGTAGTATAGAAAGGAGTGGCTACACCTTC. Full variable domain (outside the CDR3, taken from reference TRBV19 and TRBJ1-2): DGGITQSPKYLFRKEGQNVTLSCEQNLNHDAMYWYRQDPGQGLRLIYYSQIVNDFQKGDIAEGYSVSREKKESFPLTVTSAQKNPTAFYLCASSIERSGYTFGSGTRLTVV.

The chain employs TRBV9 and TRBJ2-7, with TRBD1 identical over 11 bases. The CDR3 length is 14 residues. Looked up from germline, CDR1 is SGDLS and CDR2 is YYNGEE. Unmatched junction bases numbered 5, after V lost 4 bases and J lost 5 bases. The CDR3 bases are TGTGCCAGCAGCCCTAGGACAGGGGGCGACGAGCAGTACTTC. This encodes CASSPRTGGDEQYF.